The table lists the clone carrying this TCR beta chain with a count of one. The antigen remains unidentified. Cycle 7 day 1, cycle 4 day 1, and baseline were the timepoints at which blood was sampled. The data stem from a study of OX40 agonist ivuxolimab in advanced cancers. Study results and limitations: Antigens targeted by the expanded peripheral T cells were not determined.

Some clones are missing from TCRdb's copy, which holds only in-frame ones; the method was immunoSEQ multiplex PCR. The table includes about 22,000 clones, approximately 91% detected once. The sequence came from an adult with an advanced solid tumor such as melanoma, head and neck, liver or kidney cancer. The starting material was CD4+ or CD8+ T cells sorted from blood, obtained in a trial of the OX40 agonist ivuxolimab.

Here the CDR3 reads CASSSGTGSNTIYF. The CDR3 DNA reads as TGTGCCAGCAGTTCCGGGACAGGCAGTAACACCATATATTTT. The chain has TRBV7-2 and TRBJ1-3; 8 nucleotides agree with TRBD1. V gave up 6 bases and J gave up 7 bases; unmatched junction bases: 8. The length of the CDR3 is 14 residues. Germline-derived CDR1 and CDR2 are SGHTA and FQGNSA.